This T cell receptor (beta chain) was obtained from a study of neurological immune-mediated disorders. Study-level findings and limits: HTLV-1-associated myelopathy led in TCR clonal expansion, while multiple sclerosis ranked lowest, below healthy controls.

Time point described: longitudinal time-point 3. Unsorted libraries used 2 million PBMCs kept at -80 degrees C. Synthesis of cDNA was carried out by template-switch 5'RACE. The reaction used 10-nucleotide random UMIs. TCRdb reprocessed the 5' RACE reads via MiXCR and lists one record per CDR3 protein. The data hold tens of thousands of distinct CDR3 sequences, with about 12% observed a single time. This clonotype has at least ten counts. Its antigen remains unidentified. Source material: PBMCs. The clonotype was recovered from a male donor with HTLV-1-associated myelopathy (HAM/TSP).

The CDR3 DNA sequence: TGTGCCACCAGTGAGCCAGCGAGCCGTGGCTACACCTTC. Protein: CATSEPASRGYTF. This chain connects TRBV24-1 to TRBJ1-2, with D unclear. Germline V gene lookup returns CDR1 KGHDR and CDR2 SFDVKD. Trimming pared 4 bases from V and 7 bases from J, leaving 12 bases between. This CDR3 is built from 13 residues.